This is a list of T cell receptor beta chains from one sample in a study of blood T cell repertoires in COVID-19. Sequencing used immunoSEQ multiplex PCR; TCRdb keeps in-frame clones, though not all of them. Of 250,000 to 300,000 clones in the sample, roughly 93% were seen once. The specimen sequenced was PBMCs or T cells enriched from blood (not recorded which). These receptors were taken from a woman aged 40 to 50 with acute COVID-19. Each CDR3 is given with its conserved first and last residue. The D gene is left open where the match is weak.

v_call	j_call	d_call	cdr3_aa	cdr3_nt
TRBV27	TRBJ1-4	TRBD1	CASSLDRREEKLFF	TGTGCCAGCAGTTTGGACAGGAGGGAAGAAAAACTGTTTTTT
TRBV5-1	TRBJ1-3	TRBD1	CASSRWGQGGTIYF	TGCGCCAGCAGCCGCTGGGGACAGGGTGGCACCATATATTTT
TRBV10-3	TRBJ2-1	NA	CAISGASEQFF	TGTGCCATCAGTGGGGCAAGTGAGCAGTTCTTC
TRBV7-6	TRBJ1-1	NA	CASNYRPPGTEAFF	TGTGCCAGCAACTATAGGCCGCCGGGTACTGAAGCTTTCTTT
TRBV6-5	TRBJ1-2	NA	CASTPEPGYGYTF	TGTGCCAGCACCCCCGAGCCCGGCTATGGCTACACCTTC
TRBV5-6	TRBJ1-1	NA	CASSGPKNTEAFF	TGTGCCAGCAGCGGCCCCAAGAACACTGAAGCTTTCTTT
TRBV9	TRBJ1-4	NA	CASSVDRGGTNEKLFF	TGTGCCAGCAGCGTAGACCGAGGGGGTACTAATGAAAAACTGTTTTTT
TRBV30	TRBJ1-5	NA	CAWANSGDQPQHF	TGTGCCTGGGCTAACTCGGGGGATCAGCCCCAGCATTTT
TRBV5-1	TRBJ1-2	NA	CASRPGGPYGYTF	TGCGCCAGCAGGCCTGGGGGCCCCTATGGCTACACCTTC
TRBV15	TRBJ2-3	NA	CATSRDGAGATDTQYF	TGTGCCACCAGCAGAGATGGGGCGGGGGCGACAGATACGCAGTATTTT
TRBV11-1	TRBJ1-1	TRBD1	CASSGQGGVTEAFF	TGTGCCAGCAGCGGACAGGGCGGGGTGACTGAAGCTTTCTTT